This T cell receptor (beta chain) was sequenced during a study of CD8+ T cells in alopecia areata. As to this clone: Its antigen is undetermined.

Study-level points and caveats: Significant decreases in scalp clonality and expanded CD8+ clones followed tofacitinib treatment.

Treatment defined: oral pan-JAK inhibitor, 5-10 mg twice daily. This CDR3 is built from 12 residues. V was shortened by 8 bases and J by 5 bases, with 15 bases between the two germline ends. The germline V gene has CDR1 SQVTM and CDR2 ANQGSEA. RNA was extracted and reverse transcribed into cDNA as the sequencing template. Produced via immunoSEQ multiplex PCR; TCRdb's table is partial and in-frame only. The sample includes about 190,000 clones, roughly three fifths seen only once; the top ten take roughly 0.67%. V and J are TRBV29-1 and TRBJ2-5, with a tentative D call TRBD1 (5 bases). This TCR was sampled from a human donor with alopecia areata. The sequences come from CD4+ T cells sorted from blood, collected at week 4, from a patient treated with tofacitinib. CDR3 protein: CSPWTIGETQYF. CDR3 nucleotides: TGCAGCCCCTGGACAATTGGCGAGACCCAGTACTTC. Combining the CDR3 with reference TRBV29-1 and TRBJ2-5 gives the whole variable domain SAVISQKPSRDICQRGTSLTIQCQVDSQVTMMFWYRQQPGQSLTLIATANQGSEATYESGFVIDKFPISRPNLTFSTLTVSNMSPEDSSIYLCSPWTIGETQYFGPGTRLLVL.